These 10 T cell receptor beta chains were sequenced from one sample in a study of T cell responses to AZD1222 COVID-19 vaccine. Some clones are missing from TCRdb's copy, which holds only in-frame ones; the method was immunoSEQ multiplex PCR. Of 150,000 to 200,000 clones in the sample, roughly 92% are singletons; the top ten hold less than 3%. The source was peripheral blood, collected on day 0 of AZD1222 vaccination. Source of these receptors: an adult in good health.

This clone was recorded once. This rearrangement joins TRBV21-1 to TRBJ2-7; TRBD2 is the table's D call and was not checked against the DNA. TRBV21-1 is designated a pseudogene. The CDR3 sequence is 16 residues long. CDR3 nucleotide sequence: TGTGCCAGCAGCAAAGTACCGGGGAAACTCTCCTACGAGCAGTACTTC. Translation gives CASSKVPGKLSYEQYF.

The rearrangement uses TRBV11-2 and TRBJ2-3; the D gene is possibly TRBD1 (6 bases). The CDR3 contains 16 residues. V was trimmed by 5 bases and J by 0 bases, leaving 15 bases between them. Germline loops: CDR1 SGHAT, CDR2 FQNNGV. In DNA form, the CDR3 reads TGTGCCAGCAGCCCAGTTGGGGGCGCGAGCACAGATACGCAGTATTTT. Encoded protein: CASSPVGGASTDTQYF.

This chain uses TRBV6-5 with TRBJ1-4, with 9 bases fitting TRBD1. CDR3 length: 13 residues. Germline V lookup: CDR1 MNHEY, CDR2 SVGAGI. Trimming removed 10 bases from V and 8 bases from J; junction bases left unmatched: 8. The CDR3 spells CAIRTGEVEKLFF. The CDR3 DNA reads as TGTGCCATCCGGACAGGGGAGGTCGAAAAACTGTTTTTT.

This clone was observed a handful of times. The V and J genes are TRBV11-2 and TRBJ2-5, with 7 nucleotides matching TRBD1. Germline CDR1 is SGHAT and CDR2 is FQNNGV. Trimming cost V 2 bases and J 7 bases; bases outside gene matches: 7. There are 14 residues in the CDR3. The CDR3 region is CASSLSTGEGTQYF. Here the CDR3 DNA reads TGTGCCAGCAGCTTAAGTACAGGGGAAGGGACCCAGTACTTC.

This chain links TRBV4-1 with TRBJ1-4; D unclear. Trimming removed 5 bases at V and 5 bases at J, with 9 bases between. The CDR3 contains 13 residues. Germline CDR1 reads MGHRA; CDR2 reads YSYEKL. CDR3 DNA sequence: TGCGCCAGCAGCTGGACCCAGAATGAAAAACTGTTTTTT. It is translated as CASSWTQNEKLFF.

In nucleotides, the CDR3 is TGTGCCACCGGAGTATGGGACTATAACAATGAGCAGTTCTTC. This codes for CATGVWDYNNEQFF. This chain joins TRBV19 and TRBJ2-1; TRBD2 aligns across 7 bases. This CDR3 contains 14 residues. Germline values: CDR1 LNHDA, CDR2 SQIVND (reference sequence). Trimming removed 10 bases from V and 5 bases from J; junction bases left unmatched: 11.

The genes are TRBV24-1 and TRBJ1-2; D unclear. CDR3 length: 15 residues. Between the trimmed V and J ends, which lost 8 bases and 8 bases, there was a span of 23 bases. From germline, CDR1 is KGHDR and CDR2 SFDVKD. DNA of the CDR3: TGTGCCACCATGCTTCACCTAAGGGTTTGTAAAGGCTACACCTTC. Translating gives CATMLHLRVCKGYTF.

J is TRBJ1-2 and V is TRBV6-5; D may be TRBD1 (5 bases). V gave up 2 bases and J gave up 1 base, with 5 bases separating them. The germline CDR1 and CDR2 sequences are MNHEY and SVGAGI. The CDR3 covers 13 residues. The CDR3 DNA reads TGTGCCAGCAGTTACGACAGTAACTATGGCTACACCTTC. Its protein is CASSYDSNYGYTF.

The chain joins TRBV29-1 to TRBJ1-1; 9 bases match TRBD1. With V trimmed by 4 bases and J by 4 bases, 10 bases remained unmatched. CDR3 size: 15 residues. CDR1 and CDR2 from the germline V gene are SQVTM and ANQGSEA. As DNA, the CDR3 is TGCAGCGTTGCTAGGACAGGGGCTGGAATCACTGAAGCTTTCTTT. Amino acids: CSVARTGAGITEAFF.

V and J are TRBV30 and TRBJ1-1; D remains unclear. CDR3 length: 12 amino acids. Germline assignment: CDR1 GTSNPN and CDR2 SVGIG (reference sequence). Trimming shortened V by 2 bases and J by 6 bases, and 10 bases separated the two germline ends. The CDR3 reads CAWSILSPEAFF. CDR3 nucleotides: TGTGCCTGGAGTATTCTATCCCCTGAAGCTTTCTTT. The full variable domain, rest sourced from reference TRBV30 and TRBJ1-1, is SQTIHQWPATLVQPVGSPLSLECTVEGTSNPNLYWYRQAAGRGLQLLFYSVGIGQISSEVPQNLSASRPQDRQFILSSKKLLLSDSGFYLCAWSILSPEAFFGQGTRLTVV.